This T cell receptor (beta chain) was observed in a study of blood T cell repertoires in COVID-19. Turning to the study itself: PBMCs, B-cell-depleted T cells, or T cells provided the cDNA or gDNA that made up the material.

Details on this clone: The identical CDR3 is also encoded by other nucleotide sequences in the sample.

Per the study methods: By means of reference gene primer amplification, nucleated cell counts were estimated. Generated by immunoSEQ multiplex PCR, the TCRdb table keeps only in-frame clones and is missing some. V, J and clone size reflect that table, while D and trimming were determined from the DNA. The sample carries 140,000 or so clones, 85% to 90% recorded once. The germline gives CDR1 SGHNT, CDR2 YYREEE (reference sequence). The V and J ends lost 7 bases and 5 bases, in that order; junction bases with no gene match: 5. This CDR3 is built from 14 residues. The sample taken for sequencing was peripheral blood. The chain joins TRBV5-4 to TRBJ2-3, with TRBD2 identical over 12 bases. The sequence was collected from a woman aged 50 to 60 with active or convalescent COVID-19. In nucleotides, the CDR3 is TGTGCCAGCTCTTCGGGACTAGCGGGAGATACGCAGTATTTT. Encoded protein: CASSSGLAGDTQYF.